This TCR beta chain appears in the sequencing data of a study of identical twins. Findings and caveats of the study: Out-of-frame beta sequences exhibited a weaker degree of excess twin sharing. With monozygotic twins, out-of-frame TCR alpha sharing exceeded what models estimated.

The donors were all healthy and Caucasian. The CDR3 covers 11 residues. Germline CDR1 and CDR2: DFQATT and SNEGSKA (reference sequence). TCRdb fed the 5' RACE reads into MiXCR, producing one record per CDR3 protein. The repertoire includes around 1.7 million distinct CDR3 sequences, under 35% of them detected once, and approximately 0.25% sits in the top ten. In its sample, this clonotype was seen many times. As yet, its antigen is unknown. The genes are TRBV20-1 and TRBJ2-1, with a weak D call TRBD2 (6 bases). The receptor was isolated from a newborn girl in good health. Input material: cord blood. This CDR3 reads CRAGTPNEQFF. CDR3 coding DNA: TGCAGAGCCGGGACTCCCAATGAGCAGTTCTTC.